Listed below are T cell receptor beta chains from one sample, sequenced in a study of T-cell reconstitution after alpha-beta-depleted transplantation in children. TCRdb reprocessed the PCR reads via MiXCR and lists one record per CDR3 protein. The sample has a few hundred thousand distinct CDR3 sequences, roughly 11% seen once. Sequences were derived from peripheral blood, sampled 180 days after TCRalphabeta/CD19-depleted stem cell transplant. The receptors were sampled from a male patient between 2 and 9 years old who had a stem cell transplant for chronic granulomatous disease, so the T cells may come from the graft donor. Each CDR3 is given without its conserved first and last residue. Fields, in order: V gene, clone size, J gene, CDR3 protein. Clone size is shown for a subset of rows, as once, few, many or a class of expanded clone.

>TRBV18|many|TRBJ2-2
ASSPAQREFGELF
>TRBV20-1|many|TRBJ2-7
SADLAFHEQY
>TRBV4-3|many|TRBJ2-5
ASSQTAGGYTQY
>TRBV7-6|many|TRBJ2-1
ASSLPLGDEQF
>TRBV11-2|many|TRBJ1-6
ASSLGTRNNSPLH
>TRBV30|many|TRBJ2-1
AWSVLPGNEQF
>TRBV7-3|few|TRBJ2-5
ASSEDRGHETQY
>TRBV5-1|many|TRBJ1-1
ASSAGTGNTEAF
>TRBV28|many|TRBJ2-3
ASTHPRTSGSTDTQY
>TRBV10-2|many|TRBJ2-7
ASSVGGRGEQY
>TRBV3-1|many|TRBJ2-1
ASSQEVSGGTEQF
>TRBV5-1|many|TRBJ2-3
ASSFLPGTGGTDTQY
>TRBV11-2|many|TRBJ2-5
ASSLAGTSYQETQY
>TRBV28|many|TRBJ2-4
ASSTWTGKNIQY
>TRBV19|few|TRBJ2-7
ASNARRGSYEQY
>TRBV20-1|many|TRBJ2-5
SARTGRETQY
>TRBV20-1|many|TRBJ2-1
SASGVGGYNEQF
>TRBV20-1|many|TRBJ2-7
SASHRVEYEQY
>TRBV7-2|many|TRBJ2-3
ASSLLGADTQY
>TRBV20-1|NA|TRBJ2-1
SARDLSESSYNEQF
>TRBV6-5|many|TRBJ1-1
ASSFLRVTEAF
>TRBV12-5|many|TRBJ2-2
ASGLAGTQSTGELF
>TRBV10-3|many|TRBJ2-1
ALRPTGHHEQF
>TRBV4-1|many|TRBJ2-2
ASSQEGSGLTGELF
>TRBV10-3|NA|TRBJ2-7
AISVSGTSGEGGSEQY
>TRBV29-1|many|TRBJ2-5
SVAPRGAQETQY
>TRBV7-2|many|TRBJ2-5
ASSLPGRGAQY
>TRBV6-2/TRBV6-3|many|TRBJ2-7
ASSSEGISYEQY
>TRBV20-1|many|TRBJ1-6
SARDRVGSPLH
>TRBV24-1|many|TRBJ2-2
ATTPWGNPNTGELF
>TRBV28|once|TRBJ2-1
ASSLFPGRSSYDEQF
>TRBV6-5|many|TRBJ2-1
ASSNPSGNNEQF